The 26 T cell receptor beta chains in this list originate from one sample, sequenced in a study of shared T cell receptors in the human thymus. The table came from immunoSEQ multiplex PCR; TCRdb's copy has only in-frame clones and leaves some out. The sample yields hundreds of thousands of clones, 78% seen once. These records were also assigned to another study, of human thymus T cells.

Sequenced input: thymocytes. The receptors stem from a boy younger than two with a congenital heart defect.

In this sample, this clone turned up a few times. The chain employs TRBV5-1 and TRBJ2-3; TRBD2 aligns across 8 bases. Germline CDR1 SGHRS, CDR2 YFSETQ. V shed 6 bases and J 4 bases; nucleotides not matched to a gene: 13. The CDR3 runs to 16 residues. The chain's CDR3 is CASKVLAALGADTQYF. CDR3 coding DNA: TGCGCCAGCAAAGTACTAGCGGCTTTGGGGGCAGATACGCAGTATTTT. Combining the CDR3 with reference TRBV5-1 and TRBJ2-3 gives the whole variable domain KAGVTQTPRYLIKTRGQQVTLSCSPISGHRSVSWYQQTPGQGLQFLFEYFSETQRNKGNFPGRFSGRQFSNSRSEMNVSTLELGDSALYLCASKVLAALGADTQYFGPGTRLTVL.

Here the CDR3 DNA reads TGTGCCAGCAGCACCCCGGGACTAGCGAAAGATACGCAGTATTTT. Protein product: CASSTPGLAKDTQYF. The chain uses TRBV7-2 and TRBJ2-3, with TRBD2 matching over 10 bases. V gave up 5 bases and J gave up 5 bases; unmatched junction bases: 7. The germline V gene encodes CDR1 SGHTA and CDR2 FQGNSA. The CDR3 totals 15 residues.

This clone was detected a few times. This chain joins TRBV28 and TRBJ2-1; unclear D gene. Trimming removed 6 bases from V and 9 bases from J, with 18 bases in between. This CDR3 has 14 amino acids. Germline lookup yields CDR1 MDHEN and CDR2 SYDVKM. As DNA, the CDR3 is TGTGCCAGCAGAGATAGAATTCGTATCGCTGAGCAGTTCTTC. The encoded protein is CASRDRIRIAEQFF.

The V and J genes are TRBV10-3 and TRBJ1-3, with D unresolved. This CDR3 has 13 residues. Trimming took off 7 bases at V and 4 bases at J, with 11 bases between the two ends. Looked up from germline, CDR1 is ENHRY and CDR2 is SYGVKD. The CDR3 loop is CAIKPGEGNTIYF. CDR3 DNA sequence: TGTGCCATCAAGCCGGGAGAAGGAAACACCATATATTTT.

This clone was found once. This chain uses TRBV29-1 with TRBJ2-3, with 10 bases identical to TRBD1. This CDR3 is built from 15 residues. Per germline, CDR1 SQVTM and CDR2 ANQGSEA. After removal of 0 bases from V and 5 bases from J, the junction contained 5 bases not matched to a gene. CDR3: CSVEDSGQGLDTQYF. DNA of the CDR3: TGCAGCGTTGAAGATTCGGGACAGGGGTTAGATACGCAGTATTTT.

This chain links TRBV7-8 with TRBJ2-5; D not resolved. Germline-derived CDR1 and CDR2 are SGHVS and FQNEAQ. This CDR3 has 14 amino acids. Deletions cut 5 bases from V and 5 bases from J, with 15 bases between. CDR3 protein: CASSPQMSPETQYF. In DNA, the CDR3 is TGTGCCAGCAGCCCACAGATGAGTCCCGAGACCCAGTACTTC.

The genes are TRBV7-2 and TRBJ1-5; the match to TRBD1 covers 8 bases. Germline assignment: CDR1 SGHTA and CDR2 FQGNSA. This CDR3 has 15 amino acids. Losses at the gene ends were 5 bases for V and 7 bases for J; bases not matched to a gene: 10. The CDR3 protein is CASSIRGRLSQPQHF. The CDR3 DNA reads TGTGCCAGCAGCATCAGGGGGCGGCTTAGCCAGCCCCAGCATTTT.

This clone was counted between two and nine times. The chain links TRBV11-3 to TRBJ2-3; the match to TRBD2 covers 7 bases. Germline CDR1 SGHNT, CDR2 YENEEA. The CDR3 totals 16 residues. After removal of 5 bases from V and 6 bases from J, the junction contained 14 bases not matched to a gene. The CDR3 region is CASSPRRGGPGDTQYF. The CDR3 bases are TGTGCCAGCAGCCCGAGGAGGGGAGGGCCGGGTGATACGCAGTATTTT.

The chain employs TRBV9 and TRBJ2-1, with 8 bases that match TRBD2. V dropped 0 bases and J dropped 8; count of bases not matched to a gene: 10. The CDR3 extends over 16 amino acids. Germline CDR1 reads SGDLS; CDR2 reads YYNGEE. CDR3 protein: CASSVGERESSYEQFF. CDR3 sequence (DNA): TGTGCCAGCAGCGTAGGAGAGCGGGAGTCTTCTTATGAGCAGTTCTTC.

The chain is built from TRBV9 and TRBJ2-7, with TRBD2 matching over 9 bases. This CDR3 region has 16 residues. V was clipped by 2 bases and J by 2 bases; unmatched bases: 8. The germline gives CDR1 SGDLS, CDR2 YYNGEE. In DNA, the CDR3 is TGTGCCAGCAGCGTCTTTAGCGGGAGTGGGCCCTACGAGCAGTACTTC. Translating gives CASSVFSGSGPYEQYF. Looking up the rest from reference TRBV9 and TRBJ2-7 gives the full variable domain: DSGVTQTPKHLITATGQRVTLRCSPRSGDLSVYWYQQSLDQGLQFLIQYYNGEERAKGNILERFSAQQFPDLHSELNLSSLELGDSALYFCASSVFSGSGPYEQYFGPGTRLTVT.

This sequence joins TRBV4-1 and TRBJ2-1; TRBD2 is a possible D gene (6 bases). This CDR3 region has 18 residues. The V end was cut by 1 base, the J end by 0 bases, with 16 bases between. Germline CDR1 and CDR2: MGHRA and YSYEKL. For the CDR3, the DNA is TGCGCCAGCAGCCAAGCCCCCCTAGCGCTAAGCTCCTACAATGAGCAGTTCTTC. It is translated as CASSQAPLALSSYNEQFF.

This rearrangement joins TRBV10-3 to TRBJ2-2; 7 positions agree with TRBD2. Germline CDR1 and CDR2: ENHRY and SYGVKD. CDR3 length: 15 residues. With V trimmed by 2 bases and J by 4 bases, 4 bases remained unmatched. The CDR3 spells CAISEASGRTGELFF. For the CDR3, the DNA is TGTGCCATCAGTGAGGCTAGCGGCCGCACCGGGGAGCTGTTTTTT.

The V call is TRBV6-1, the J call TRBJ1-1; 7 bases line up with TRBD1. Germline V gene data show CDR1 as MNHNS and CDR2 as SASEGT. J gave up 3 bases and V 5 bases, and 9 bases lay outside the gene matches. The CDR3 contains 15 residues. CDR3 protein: CASSNMGTAHTEAFF. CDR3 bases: TGTGCCAGCAGTAACATGGGGACAGCCCACACTGAAGCTTTCTTT.

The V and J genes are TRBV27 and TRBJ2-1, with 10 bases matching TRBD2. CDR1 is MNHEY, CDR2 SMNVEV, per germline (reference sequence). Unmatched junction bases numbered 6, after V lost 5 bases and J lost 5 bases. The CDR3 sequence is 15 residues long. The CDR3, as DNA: TGTGCCAGCAGTCTTCCTGGACTAGCGGACAATGAGCAGTTCTTC. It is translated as CASSLPGLADNEQFF.

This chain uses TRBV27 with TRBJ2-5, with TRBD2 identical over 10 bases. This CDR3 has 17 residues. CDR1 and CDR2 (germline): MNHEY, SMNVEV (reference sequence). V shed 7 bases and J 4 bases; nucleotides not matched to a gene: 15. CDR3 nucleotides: TGTGCCAGCAACCCGATCAGCGGGAGGGGGCCCCGAGAGACCCAGTACTTC. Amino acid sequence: CASNPISGRGPRETQYF.

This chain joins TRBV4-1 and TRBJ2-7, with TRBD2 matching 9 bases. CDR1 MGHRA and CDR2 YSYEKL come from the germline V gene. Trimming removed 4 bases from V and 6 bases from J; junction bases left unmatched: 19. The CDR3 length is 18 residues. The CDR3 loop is CASSPLGRSGGRAVEQYF. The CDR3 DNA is TGCGCCAGCAGCCCGCTCGGTCGGAGCGGCGGGAGGGCCGTCGAGCAGTACTTC.

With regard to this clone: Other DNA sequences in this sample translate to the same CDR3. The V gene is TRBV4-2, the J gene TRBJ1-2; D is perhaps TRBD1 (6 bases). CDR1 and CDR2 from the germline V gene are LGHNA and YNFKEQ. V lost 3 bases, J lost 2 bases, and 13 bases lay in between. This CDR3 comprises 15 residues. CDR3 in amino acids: CASSQGAASNYGYTF. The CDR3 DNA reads TGTGCCAGCAGCCAGGGGGCAGCTTCAAACTATGGCTACACCTTC.

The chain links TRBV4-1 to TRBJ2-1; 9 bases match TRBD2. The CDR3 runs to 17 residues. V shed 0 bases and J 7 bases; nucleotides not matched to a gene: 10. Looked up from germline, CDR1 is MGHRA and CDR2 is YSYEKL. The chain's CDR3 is CASSQDLRSGGSNEQFF. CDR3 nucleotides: TGCGCCAGCAGCCAAGATCTGCGTAGCGGGGGTTCAAATGAGCAGTTCTTC.

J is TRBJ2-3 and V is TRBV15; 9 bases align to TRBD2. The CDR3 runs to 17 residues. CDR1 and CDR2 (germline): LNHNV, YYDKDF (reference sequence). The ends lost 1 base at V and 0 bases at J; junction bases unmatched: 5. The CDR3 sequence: CATSRVGREGSTDTQYF. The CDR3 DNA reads TGTGCCACCAGCAGAGTCGGGCGGGAGGGTAGCACAGATACGCAGTATTTT.

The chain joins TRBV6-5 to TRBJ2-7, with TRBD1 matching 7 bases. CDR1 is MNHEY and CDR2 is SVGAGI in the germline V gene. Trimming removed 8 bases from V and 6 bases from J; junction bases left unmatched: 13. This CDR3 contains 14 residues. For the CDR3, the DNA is TGTGCCAGCCGACCTACAGGGGAACTCTTCGAGCAGTACTTC. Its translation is CASRPTGELFEQYF.

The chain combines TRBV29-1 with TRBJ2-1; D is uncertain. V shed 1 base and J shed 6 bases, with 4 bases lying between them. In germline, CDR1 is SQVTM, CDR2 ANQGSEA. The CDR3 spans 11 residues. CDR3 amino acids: CSVEVINEQFF. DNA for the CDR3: TGCAGCGTTGAAGTAATCAATGAGCAGTTCTTC.

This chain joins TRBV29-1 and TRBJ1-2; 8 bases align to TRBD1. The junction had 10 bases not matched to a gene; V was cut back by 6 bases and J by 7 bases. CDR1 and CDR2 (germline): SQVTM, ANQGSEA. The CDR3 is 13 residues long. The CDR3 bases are TGCAGCGTCGGAACTACGACAGGGGCTGGCTACACCTTC. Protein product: CSVGTTTGAGYTF.

DNA of the CDR3: TGTGCCAGCAGCTCCAGCCTTAGAGGACTAGCGGGAGAATCCGAGCAGTACTTC. Its translation is CASSSSLRGLAGESEQYF. V gene TRBV7-3 combines with J gene TRBJ2-7; 13 bases are shared with TRBD2. J was trimmed by 6 bases and V by 4 bases; bases with no gene match: 15. The CDR3 runs to 18 residues. Germline CDR1 reads SGHTA; CDR2 reads FQGTGA.

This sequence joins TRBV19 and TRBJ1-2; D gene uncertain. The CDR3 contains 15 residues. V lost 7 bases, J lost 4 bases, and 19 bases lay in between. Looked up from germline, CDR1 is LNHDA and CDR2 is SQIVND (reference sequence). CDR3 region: CASTQYPLGSYGYTF. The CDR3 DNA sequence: TGTGCCAGTACCCAATACCCCCTGGGCTCCTATGGCTACACCTTC.

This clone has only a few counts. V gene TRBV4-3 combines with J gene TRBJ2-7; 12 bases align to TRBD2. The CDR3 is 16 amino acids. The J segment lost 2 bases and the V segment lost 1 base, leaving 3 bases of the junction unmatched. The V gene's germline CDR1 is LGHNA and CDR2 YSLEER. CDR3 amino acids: CASSQGLAGEPYEQYF. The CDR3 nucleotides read TGCGCCAGCAGCCAAGGACTAGCGGGAGAGCCCTACGAGCAGTACTTC.

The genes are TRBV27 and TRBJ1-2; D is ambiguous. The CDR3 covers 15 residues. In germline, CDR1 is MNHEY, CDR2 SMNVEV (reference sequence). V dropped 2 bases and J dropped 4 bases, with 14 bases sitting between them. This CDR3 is CASSLSEGWGYGYTF. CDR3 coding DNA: TGTGCCAGCAGTTTAAGCGAGGGTTGGGGCTATGGCTACACCTTC.